Following are 24 T cell receptor beta chains from one sample sequenced in a study of monozygotic twins with inflammatory bowel disease. One entry per CDR3 protein, without DNA, is what TCRdb gives after re-calling the 5' RACE reads. The sample totals approximately 330,000 distinct CDR3 sequences. The sample taken for sequencing was blood. These receptors all come from a human donor with ulcerative colitis or Crohn's disease, or a healthy co-twin of an affected twin (not recorded which).

V is TRBV5-1 and J is TRBJ1-1. CDR3 size: 15 residues. Germline V gene data show CDR1 as SGHRS and CDR2 as YFSETQ. The CDR3 is CASSSGLVYDTEAFF.

The V and J genes are TRBV11-2 and TRBJ2-3; TCRdb gives TRBD2 as the D gene, but with no DNA this cannot be confirmed. Per the germline V gene, CDR1 is SGHAT and CDR2 is FQNNGV. The CDR3 length is 15 residues. The CDR3 loop is CASSLVGGWADTQYF.

The chain links TRBV5-4 to TRBJ1-1; absent DNA, TCRdb's TRBD1 call cannot be checked. Per germline, CDR1 SGHNT and CDR2 YYREEE (reference sequence). CDR3 length: 14 residues. The CDR3 is CASSRPGGNTEAFF.

The CDR3 spells CASSQDKTGSEKLFF. This sequence joins TRBV4-3 and TRBJ1-4; the D call from TCRdb, TRBD1, cannot be confirmed without DNA. This CDR3 has 15 amino acids. Germline V gives CDR1 LGHNA, CDR2 YSLEER.

The chain is built from TRBV7-9 and TRBJ2-7; without DNA, the TCRdb call of TRBD2 cannot be checked. This CDR3 comprises 15 residues. The V gene's germline CDR1 is SEHNR and CDR2 FQNEAQ (reference sequence). The CDR3 region is CASSPLRGPTYEQYF.

This rearrangement joins TRBV6-2 or TRBV6-3 to TRBJ1-5. Germline lookup yields CDR1 MNHEY and CDR2 SVGEGT. The CDR3 totals 16 residues. CDR3 loop: CASSYVDSLGNQPQHF.

The V and J genes are TRBV4-1 and TRBJ1-6; the D call from TCRdb, TRBD1, cannot be confirmed without DNA. The V gene's germline CDR1 is MGHRA and CDR2 YSYEKL. This CDR3 comprises 15 residues. The CDR3 loop reads CASSQDRTENSPLHF.

The chain recombines TRBV20-1 with TRBJ1-1. The CDR3 contains 11 residues. The germline V gene encodes CDR1 DFQATT and CDR2 SNEGSKA (reference sequence). This CDR3 is CSARWNTEAFF.

This chain joins TRBV27 and TRBJ2-3; TCRdb names TRBD2, which stays unverified in the absence of DNA. The CDR3 sequence is 15 residues long. Germline V CDR1 and CDR2: MNHEY, SMNVEV (reference sequence). Here the CDR3 reads CASSSPSTEADTQYF.

V usage is TRBV11-2 and J usage is TRBJ2-7; TCRdb reports TRBD1, a call that lacks DNA to check it against. The CDR3 consists of 15 residues. The V gene's germline CDR1 is SGHAT and CDR2 FQNNGV. The CDR3 region is CASSPSLARGYEQYF.

The J gene is TRBJ2-3, the V gene TRBV20-1; the D call from TCRdb, TRBD1, cannot be confirmed without DNA. This CDR3 has 12 amino acids. CDR1 and CDR2 from the germline V gene are DFQATT and SNEGSKA (reference sequence). The CDR3 is CSARKQADTQYF.

CDR3 region: CASSLSGANTGELFF. The chain employs TRBV28 and TRBJ2-2. The CDR3 is 15 residues long. Per germline, CDR1 MDHEN and CDR2 SYDVKM.

V and J are TRBV9 and TRBJ2-3; TCRdb reports TRBD1, a call that lacks DNA to check it against. The CDR3 loop spans 15 amino acids. CDR1 is SGDLS, CDR2 YYNGEE, per germline. The CDR3 reads CASSPGTGSTDTQYF.

The genes are TRBV4-1 and TRBJ2-2. Germline-derived CDR1 and CDR2 are MGHRA and YSYEKL. CDR3 length: 15 amino acids. CDR3 sequence reads: CASSQGLLDTGELFF.

The gene calls are TRBV7-2 and TRBJ2-1; the D call from TCRdb, TRBD1, cannot be confirmed without DNA. The germline gives CDR1 SGHTA, CDR2 FQGNSA. The CDR3 runs 15 residues. The CDR3 protein is CASSFMGARKDEQFF.

The V and J genes are TRBV2 and TRBJ2-3; TCRdb's D gene call, TRBD2, goes unchecked for lack of DNA. This CDR3 spans 15 amino acids. Germline values: CDR1 SNHLY, CDR2 FYNNEI. The CDR3 sequence is CASGLAGGHSDTQYF.

The chain combines TRBV19 with TRBJ2-1; the TRBD2 assignment by TCRdb is unverifiable without DNA. Germline V gene sequence: CDR1 LNHDA, CDR2 SQIVND (reference sequence). The CDR3 is 17 residues long. This CDR3 reads CASSTRGTSGGYNEQFF.

This chain connects TRBV4-1 to TRBJ1-1; TCRdb selects TRBD1, and the lack of DNA leaves this call unchecked. Looked up from germline, CDR1 is MGHRA and CDR2 is YSYEKL. The CDR3 totals 18 residues. This chain's CDR3 is CASSQGVLGQGLNTEAFF.

This chain connects TRBV29-1 to TRBJ2-7; TCRdb's D call, TRBD1, is unchecked because there is no DNA. This CDR3 has 12 residues. Germline lookup yields CDR1 SQVTM and CDR2 ANQGSEA. The CDR3 region is CSCIGQAYEQYF.

V is TRBV20-1 and J is TRBJ2-7. The CDR3 has 12 amino acids. Per the germline V gene, CDR1 is DFQATT and CDR2 is SNEGSKA (reference sequence). CDR3 sequence: CSARADSYEQYF.

The gene calls are TRBV4-3 and TRBJ2-3. Germline V gene sequence: CDR1 LGHNA, CDR2 YSLEER. The CDR3 loop spans 13 amino acids. The CDR3 here is CASSQDYTDTQYF.

The chain links TRBV27 to TRBJ2-7; without DNA, the TCRdb call of TRBD1 cannot be checked. The germline V gene has CDR1 MNHEY and CDR2 SMNVEV (reference sequence). The CDR3 extends over 12 amino acids. The CDR3 reads CASSSTGPEQYF.

The chain is built from TRBV27 and TRBJ1-2; TCRdb's D call, TRBD1, is unchecked because there is no DNA. Germline-derived CDR1 and CDR2 are MNHEY and SMNVEV (reference sequence). The CDR3 consists of 16 residues. CDR3: CASSFIRDSLTMGYTF.

The chain has TRBV5-1 and TRBJ2-1; TCRdb calls TRBD2, which cannot be checked without DNA. The CDR3 is made up of 16 amino acids. CDR1 SGHRS and CDR2 YFSETQ come from the germline V gene. CDR3 amino acids: CASSLGEIFEGNEQFF.